The source of this T cell receptor beta chain is a study of T cells in Graves' hyperthyroidism and ophthalmopathy. Study in general: Peripheral blood was drawn at first diagnosis, prior to all treatment.

This clonotype was counted ten times or more. RNA transcripts yielded amplified TCR beta CDR3 regions. RT-PCR in the first round (using the HTBI primer set) targeted the TCR CDR3. TCRdb passed the multiplex PCR reads through MiXCR, listing each CDR3 protein once. The sample has roughly 600,000 distinct CDR3 sequences, approximately 15% seen once. The CDR3 runs 15 residues. V was shortened by 5 bases and J by 7 bases, with 18 bases between the two germline ends. Germline CDR1 reads LNHNV; CDR2 reads YYDKDF (reference sequence). Each ophthalmopathy patient scored at least 3 on the Clinical Activity Score and at least 4 on NOSPECS grade, with duration under 3 months. Fresh peripheral blood, roughly 10 ml of it, supplied the PBMCs.

Sequences were obtained from blood. The receptor was isolated from a woman aged 45-60 years with Graves' ophthalmopathy. The V call is TRBV15, the J call TRBJ2-1; perhaps D is TRBD1 or TRBD2 (6 bases each). CDR3: CATSPGARTENEQFF. The CDR3 DNA reads TGTGCCACCAGCCCGGGGGCTAGGACCGAAAATGAGCAGTTCTTC.